The rows below give T cell receptor beta chains drawn from one sample of a study of OX40 agonist ivuxolimab in advanced cancers. Measured with immunoSEQ multiplex PCR; TCRdb has only the in-frame clones, and not every one. The sample includes fewer than 65,000 clones, around nine tenths of them seen just once. Sequenced material: CD4+ or CD8+ T cells sorted from blood, taken in a trial of the OX40 agonist ivuxolimab. The receptors were gathered from an adult with an advanced solid tumor such as melanoma, head and neck, liver or kidney cancer. CDR3s include the opening cysteine and the closing phenylalanine or tryptophan. The D gene is left open where the match is weak. Rows give clone size only sometimes, using once, few, many, or a class for an expanded clone.

TRBV4-2	TRBJ1-4	13	.	.	CASSVGIGEKLFF	TGTGCCAGCAGCGTCGGGATCGGTGAAAAACTGTTTTTT
TRBV4-1	TRBJ1-1	12	.	.	CASSEEGTEAFF	TGCGCCAGCAGTGAAGAGGGGACTGAAGCTTTCTTT
TRBV7-2	TRBJ2-3	14	few	TRBD2	CASRTGGGADTQYF	TGTGCCAGCAGGACCGGGGGGGGCGCAGATACGCAGTATTTT
TRBV6-1	TRBJ2-7	12	.	.	CASTTTSYEQYF	TGTGCCAGCACTACCACCTCCTACGAGCAGTACTTC
TRBV6-5	TRBJ2-1	15	.	TRBD2	CASSLGAGVYNEQFF	TGTGCCAGCAGCCTCGGAGCGGGGGTTTACAATGAGCAGTTCTTC
TRBV10-1	TRBJ2-7	12	.	.	CASSGVAYEQYF	TGCGCCAGCAGTGGTGTGGCCTACGAGCAGTACTTC
TRBV18	TRBJ1-1	14	.	.	CASSSTGRNTEAFF	TGTGCCAGCTCATCGACAGGCAGGAACACTGAAGCTTTCTTT
TRBV7-6	TRBJ2-1	15	.	.	CASQTTPQWNNEQFF	TGTGCCAGCCAAACGACCCCACAGTGGAACAATGAGCAGTTCTTC
TRBV9	TRBJ1-1	14	.	.	CASSVTGQNTEAFF	TGTGCCAGCAGCGTGACAGGTCAGAACACTGAAGCTTTCTTT
TRBV29-1	TRBJ2-5	14	.	.	CSVDFPTIGETQYF	TGCAGCGTTGATTTCCCCACTATTGGAGAGACCCAGTACTTC
TRBV6-5	TRBJ1-2	14	once	TRBD1	CASTTIDRVYGYTF	TGTGCCAGCACCACCATCGACAGGGTCTATGGCTACACCTTC
TRBV4-2	TRBJ2-1	14	.	.	CASSQAFVGGEQFF	TGTGCCAGCAGCCAAGCGTTCGTAGGAGGTGAGCAGTTCTTC
TRBV5-6	TRBJ1-1	15	.	.	CASSLVGQKNTEAFF	TGTGCCAGCAGCTTGGTCGGGCAGAAGAACACTGAAGCTTTCTTT
TRBV6-5	TRBJ1-1	16	.	TRBD1	CASSYGTGGGNTEAFF	TGTGCCAGCAGTTATGGGACAGGGGGGGGGAACACTGAAGCTTTCTTT
TRBV14	TRBJ2-3	17	.	.	CASSQVSSGLGTDTQYF	TGTGCCAGCAGCCAAGTAAGCTCGGGACTCGGCACAGATACGCAGTATTTT
TRBV14	TRBJ1-3	15	.	.	CASSQVGNAGNTIYF	TGTGCCAGCAGCCAAGTGGGGAATGCTGGAAACACCATATATTTT
TRBV2	TRBJ2-7	14	.	TRBD2	CASSERGGRNEQYF	TGTGCCAGCAGTGAAAGGGGAGGGCGCAACGAGCAGTACTTC